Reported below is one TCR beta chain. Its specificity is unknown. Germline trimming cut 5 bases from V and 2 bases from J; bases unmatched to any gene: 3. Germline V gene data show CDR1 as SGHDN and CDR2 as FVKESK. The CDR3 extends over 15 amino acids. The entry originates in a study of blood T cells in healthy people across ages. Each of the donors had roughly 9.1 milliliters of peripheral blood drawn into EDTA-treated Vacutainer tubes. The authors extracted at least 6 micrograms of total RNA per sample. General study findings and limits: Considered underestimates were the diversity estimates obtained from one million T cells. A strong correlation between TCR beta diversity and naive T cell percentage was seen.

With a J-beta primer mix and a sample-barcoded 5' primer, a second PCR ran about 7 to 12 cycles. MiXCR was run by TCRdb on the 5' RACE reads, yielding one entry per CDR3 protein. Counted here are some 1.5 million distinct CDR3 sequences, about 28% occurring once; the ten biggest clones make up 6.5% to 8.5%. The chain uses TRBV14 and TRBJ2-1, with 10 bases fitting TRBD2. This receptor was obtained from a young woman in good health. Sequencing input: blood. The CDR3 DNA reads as TGTGCCAGCAGCTGGACTAGCGGAACCTACAATGAGCAGTTCTTC. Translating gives CASSWTSGTYNEQFF.